These 24 T cell receptor beta chains came from one sample sequenced in a study of tumor and adjacent non-tumor tissue in lung cancer. Three rounds of nested PCR, following a modified ARM-PCR protocol, produced the TCRbeta library. TCRdb re-derived calls from the multiplex PCR reads in MiXCR, one entry per CDR3 protein. The table includes 85,000 to 130,000 distinct CDR3 sequences, over 55% detected once. RNA was extracted from bulk tissue without any cell sorting. Distant lung tissue was collected more than 3 cm away from the tumor edge. Source material: distant non-tumor lung tissue. The receptors originated from a man aged 25-40 years with non-small cell lung cancer.

Comment on this clonotype: It may be a read error: a sequence one base away is much more abundant. The genes are TRBV20-1 and TRBJ2-1; D uncertain. CDR3 length equals 13 residues. CDR1 is DFQATT and CDR2 is SNEGSKA in the germline V gene (reference sequence). The chain's CDR3 is CSSEQETYSEQFF. For the CDR3, the DNA is TGCAGTTCCGAGCAGGAAACCTACAGTGAGCAGTTCTTC.

As for this clonotype: A read error may produce the germline difference seen at one junction end. J is TRBJ2-3 and V is TRBV29-1, with D maybe TRBD2 (6 bases). This CDR3 contains 15 residues. Per germline, CDR1 SQVTM and CDR2 ANQGSEA. The CDR3 nucleotides are TGCAGCGTTGAAAGACCCCAGCGGGCCACAGATACGCAATATTTT. Translation: CSVERPQRATDTQYF.

In the case of this clonotype: At one end the junction does not follow the germline gene, possibly because of a read error. The V gene is TRBV11-2, the J gene TRBJ2-2, with D perhaps given as TRBD1 or TRBD2 (5 bases each). From germline, CDR1 is SGHAT and CDR2 FQNNGV. The CDR3 has 15 amino acids. Written as DNA, the CDR3 is TGTGCCAGCAGCCCCGGGACGGCGAACACCGGGGAGCTGTATTTT. Its translation: CASSPGTANTGELYF. The whole variable domain, remainder taken from reference TRBV11-2 and TRBJ2-2, is EAGVAQSPRYKIIEKRQSVAFWCNPISGHATLYWYQQILGQGPKLLIQFQNNGVVDDSQLPKDRFSAERLKGVDSTLKIQPAKLEDSAVYLCASSPGTANTGELYFGEGSRLTVL.

In the case of this clonotype: A read error may explain this, as a much larger clone is one base away. V gene TRBV5-4 combines with J gene TRBJ1-4, with 8 bases identical to TRBD1. Germline loops: CDR1 SGHNT, CDR2 YYREEE (reference sequence). Trimming took 4 bases from V and 8 from J; bases not matched to a gene: 13. The length of the CDR3 is 16 residues. The CDR3 bases are TGTGCCAGCAGCCCGGACAGGGTTCGGGATGGGGAAAAACTGTTTTTT. Translated: CASSPDRVRDGEKLFF.

Details on this clonotype: The germline gene is not matched at one end of the junction; a read error may be the cause. J is TRBJ1-1 and V is TRBV29-1, with D hard to call. The CDR3 covers 12 residues. Per the germline V gene, CDR1 is SQVTM and CDR2 is ANQGSEA. The CDR3 DNA is TGCAGCGTTGCACGGCATGGCATTGAAGCTATCTTT. Protein product: CSVARHGIEAIF.

Regarding this clonotype: The junction and the germline gene differ at one end; a read error may be behind it. J is TRBJ2-1 and V is TRBV29-1; 11 bases fit TRBD1. CDR1 is SQVTM and CDR2 is ANQGSEA in the germline V gene. This CDR3 is built from 14 residues. The CDR3 protein is CGVGTGGSYNGQFF. CDR3 DNA: TGCGGCGTTGGGACAGGGGGGTCCTACAATGGGCAGTTCTTC.

Comment on this clonotype: Germline and junction disagree at one end, which may indicate a read error. The chain carries TRBV11-3 and TRBJ2-1; the match to TRBD2 covers 7 bases. Per germline, CDR1 SGHNT and CDR2 YENEEA. The CDR3 has 14 residues. Here the CDR3 reads CTSSLERGYNEQFF. In nucleotides, the CDR3 is TGTACCAGCAGCTTAGAGCGGGGATACAATGAGCAGTTCTTC.

For this clonotype: A much bigger clone sits one base away, suggesting this may be a read error. The chain employs TRBV6-5 and TRBJ2-7; D remains ambiguous. Germline V CDR1 and CDR2: MNHEY, SVGAGI. The CDR3 sequence is 13 residues long. The CDR3 DNA follows: TGTGGCAGCAGAGATTCGAAGGAATACGAGCAGTACTTC. Translation gives CGSRDSKEYEQYF.

As to this clonotype: The CDR3 end shows no conserved phenylalanine or tryptophan, and so a read error is likely. Because the CDR3's place on the DNA is in doubt, the DNA is left out and the CDR3 is given as listed by TCRdb. This CDR3 is CSATEGTGELFI. This chain links TRBV20-1 with TRBJ2-2; no DNA check was done on the table's D call, TRBD2. Per germline, CDR1 DFQATT and CDR2 SNEGSKA (reference sequence). Inclusive of both ends, the CDR3 amounts to 12 amino acids.

As concerns this clonotype: This may be a read error: a much more frequent sequence differs by one nucleotide. This chain links TRBV7-9 with TRBJ2-5, with D possibly being TRBD2 (6 bases). This CDR3 spans 15 amino acids. CDR1 is SEHNR and CDR2 is FQNEAQ in the germline V gene (reference sequence). The DNA for the CDR3 is TGTGCCAGCAGCTTACGAGGGACTCCTCAAGAGGCCCAGTACTTC. Its protein product is CASSLRGTPQEAQYF. Together with reference TRBV7-9 and TRBJ2-5, the CDR3 gives the full variable domain: DTGVSQNPRHKITKRGQNVTFRCDPISEHNRLYWYRQTLGQGPEFLTYFQNEAQLEKSRLLSDRFSAERPKGSFSTLEIQRTEQGDSAMYLCASSLRGTPQEAQYFGPGTRLLVL.

Comment on this clonotype: This sequence may be a read error, since a much larger clone differs from it by one base. The chain employs TRBV11-2 and TRBJ1-1; 10 bases are shared with TRBD1. The V gene's germline CDR1 is SGHAT and CDR2 FQNNGV. This CDR3 has 14 residues. The V segment lost 6 bases and the J segment 5 bases; nucleotides outside the gene matches: 6. Here the CDR3 DNA reads TGTGCCAGCAGAACAGACAGGGGGCGAACTGAAGCTTTCTTT. Amino acids: CASRTDRGRTEAFF.

The sample holds one count of this clonotype. The V and J genes are TRBV5-6 and TRBJ1-5; 12 nucleotides match TRBD1. The J call is doubtful: the DNA matches TRBJ2-3 better. This CDR3 has 16 residues. Germline V lookup: CDR1 SGHDT, CDR2 YYEEEE. The CDR3 sequence is CASGSGTGGSNQPQYF. As DNA, the CDR3 is TGTGCCAGCGGCTCAGGGACAGGGGGCAGCAATCAGCCCCAGTATTTT.

Regarding this clonotype: This sequence may be a read error, since a much larger clone differs from it by one base. This rearrangement joins TRBV5-6 to TRBJ1-5; no reliable D call. Germline V gene lookup returns CDR1 SGHDT and CDR2 YYEEEE. The CDR3 spans 13 residues. The CDR3 nucleotides are TGTGCCAGCAGATTGGGCAGTAATCAGCCCCAGCATTTT. Translation: CASRLGSNQPQHF.

This clonotype was recorded at least ten times. The chain couples TRBV29-1 to TRBJ2-7; D possibly corresponds to TRBD1 (6 bases). CDR1 and CDR2 from the germline V gene are SQVTM and ANQGSEA. The CDR3 loop spans 13 amino acids. The V and J ends lost 0 bases and 6 bases respectively, with 12 bases between them. CDR3 amino acids: CSVEDWQGFEQYF. The CDR3 DNA sequence: TGCAGCGTTGAAGATTGGCAGGGGTTCGAGCAGTACTTC.

Many counts were recorded for this clonotype. The rearrangement links TRBV20-1 to TRBJ1-4, with TRBD1 as a possible D gene (5 bases). Germline V CDR1 and CDR2: DFQATT, SNEGSKA (reference sequence). The CDR3 loop spans 12 amino acids. The V gene lost 5 bases and the J gene lost 7 bases, with 11 bases spanning the gap. Here the CDR3 DNA reads TGCAGTGCTGGATACAGGTCTGAAAAACTGTTTTTT. Translation gives CSAGYRSEKLFF.

Worth noting for this clonotype: A read error may account for a junction end that differs from germline. This sequence joins TRBV6-5 and TRBJ1-1; possible D gene TRBD1, 5 bases. This CDR3 has 18 amino acids. Germline CDR1 reads MNHEY; CDR2 reads SVGAGI. The CDR3 is CASSYSAGGRIHNTEASF. For the CDR3, the DNA is TGTGCCAGCAGTTACTCGGCGGGGGGGAGGATTCATAACACTGAAGCTTCCTTT.

This sequence joins TRBV12-3 or TRBV12-4 and TRBJ1-1; the D is unclear. The CDR3 sequence is 14 residues long. The ends were cut back, 7 bases at V and 3 bases at J, with 15 bases in the middle. The CDR3 protein is CASTSTCKDTEAFF. CDR3 bases: TGTGCCAGCACCAGCACATGTAAGGACACTGAAGCTTTCTTT.

This clonotype was counted at least ten times. The CDR3 is CASSMGLAAQETQYF. The CDR3 DNA sequence: TGTGCCAGCAGCATGGGACTAGCTGCCCAAGAGACCCAGTACTTC. V gene TRBV7-9 combines with J gene TRBJ2-5, with 9 bases fitting TRBD2. Germline V CDR1 and CDR2: SEHNR, FQNEAQ (reference sequence). This CDR3 is 15 amino acids long. Trimming at V came to 5 bases and at J to 1 base, leaving 5 bases not matched to a gene.

As for this clonotype: At one boundary the junction diverges from the germline segment, which might be a read error. This chain joins TRBV11-1 and TRBJ2-5, with D possibly TRBD2 on 7 matching bases. The CDR3 is made up of 13 amino acids. Germline V gene lookup returns CDR1 SGHAT and CDR2 FQDESV (reference sequence). CDR3 protein: CASSARGQEIQYF. The CDR3, as DNA: TGTGCCAGCAGCGCGCGGGGGCAAGAGATCCAGTACTTC.

There are a few counts of this clonotype. A much larger clone is a single base away; this may be a read error. This chain connects TRBV29-1 to TRBJ1-1; 7 bases are shared with TRBD1. V shed 6 bases and J 8 bases; nucleotides not matched to a gene: 15. Germline V gene sequence: CDR1 SQVTM, CDR2 ANQGSEA. This CDR3 region has 14 residues. CDR3 amino acids: CSVTTGAAKTEAFF. DNA of the CDR3: TGCAGCGTCACTACAGGGGCCGCGAAAACAGAAGCTTTCTTT.

The CDR3 loop is CASRPTRIPKNIQYF. The CDR3, as DNA: TGTGCCAGCAGGCCAACAAGGATACCCAAAAACATTCAGTACTTC. This chain joins TRBV12-3 or TRBV12-4 and TRBJ2-4; D ambiguous. CDR3 size: 15 residues. Trimming cost V 6 bases and J 2 bases, with 14 bases left between them.

This clonotype was found many times. The rearrangement joins TRBV20-1 to TRBJ2-1; D is unresolved. With 2 bases removed from V and 0 bases from J, the gap between germline ends came to 8 bases. The V gene's germline CDR1 is DFQATT and CDR2 SNEGSKA (reference sequence). The CDR3 contains 14 residues. CDR3 sequence: CSARRFDSYNEQFF. The CDR3, as DNA: TGCAGTGCTAGACGCTTTGACTCCTACAATGAGCAGTTCTTC.

This clonotype has only one observation. The junction does not match germline at one end; this may be a read error. The chain links TRBV6-2 or TRBV6-3 to TRBJ2-2; the D gene is possibly TRBD2 (6 bases). The CDR3 is 15 residues long. Per the germline V gene, CDR1 is MNHEY and CDR2 is SVGEGT. As DNA, the CDR3 is TGTGTCAGCAGGAAGGGACTTGTAGACACTGGGGAGCTGTTTTTT. It translates to CVSRKGLVDTGELFF.

V usage is TRBV29-1 and J usage is TRBJ1-1; 7 bases agree with TRBD1. With V trimmed by 1 base and J by 10 bases, 15 bases remained unmatched. Germline V gene sequence: CDR1 SQVTM, CDR2 ANQGSEA. The CDR3 covers 15 residues. The CDR3 DNA follows: TGCAGCGTTGAAGTATCTACCGGTGTCAGGGGGACAGCTTTCTTT. Translated, it gives CSVEVSTGVRGTAFF.